Following are 11 T cell receptor beta chains from one sample sequenced in a study of response to subunit inactivated influenza vaccine. One entry per CDR3 protein results from TCRdb running MiXCR on the RT-PCR reads. Of more than 550,000 distinct CDR3 sequences listed, roughly 10% are singletons. This sample was also put to use in a study of T cells expressing NK-cell markers. That study adds: Production of TCR beta cDNA relied on 5'RACE template switching with UMIs.

Sample: PBMCs from blood, taken on the day of vaccination. Receptor source: a man in his forties or fifties who received an inactivated influenza vaccine.

This clonotype was recorded many times. The junction departs from germline at one end; a sequencing error may be responsible. In DNA form, the CDR3 reads TGCAGCGTGGAAGGACAGGGAGGCTACGAGCAGTACTTC. It yields the protein CSVEGQGGYEQYF. The chain combines TRBV29-1 with TRBJ2-7; 8 positions agree with TRBD1. From germline, CDR1 is SQVTM and CDR2 ANQGSEA. This CDR3 is 13 amino acids long.

The gene calls are TRBV11-2 and TRBJ2-7; D is perhaps TRBD1 (6 bases). CDR1 SGHAT and CDR2 FQNNGV come from the germline V gene. CDR3 length: 15 amino acids. V was trimmed by 2 bases and J by 2 bases, leaving 13 bases between them. The DNA of the CDR3 is TGTGCCAGCAGCTTAAACAGGGACGCCACCTACGAGCAGTACTTC. Translating it yields CASSLNRDATYEQYF.

This clonotype was found a few times. The V gene is TRBV20-1, the J gene TRBJ1-6; a possible D gene is TRBD1 (5 bases). Trimming pared 4 bases from V and 6 bases from J, leaving 10 bases between. The germline V gene encodes CDR1 DFQATT and CDR2 SNEGSKA (reference sequence). The CDR3 is made up of 13 amino acids. The CDR3 DNA follows: TGCAGTGCTAACCGGGACGGTAATTCACCCCTCCACTTT. The encoded protein is CSANRDGNSPLHF.

The chain is built from TRBV20-1 and TRBJ2-1, with 8 bases aligning to TRBD2. The germline CDR1 and CDR2 sequences are DFQATT and SNEGSKA (reference sequence). With 6 bases clipped from V and 7 bases from J, the junction kept 11 bases outside the gene matches. This CDR3 contains 14 residues. This chain's CDR3 is CSANPGTSGNEQFF. The DNA of the CDR3 is TGCAGTGCGAACCCCGGGACTAGTGGTAATGAGCAGTTCTTC.

In its sample, this clonotype was seen many times. The chain combines TRBV5-1 with TRBJ1-4; TRBD1 matches at 11 bases. Germline CDR1 reads SGHRS; CDR2 reads YFSETQ. There are 16 residues in the CDR3. Losses at the gene ends were 4 bases for V and 5 bases for J; bases not matched to a gene: 7. CDR3 residues: CASSLRTGGSNEKLFF. As DNA, the CDR3 is TGCGCCAGCAGCCTAAGGACAGGGGGCTCCAATGAAAAACTGTTTTTT.

The sample holds a few counts of this clonotype. J is TRBJ1-6 and V is TRBV7-2, with D unresolved. The V end was cut by 7 bases, the J end by 7 bases, with 20 bases between. The length of the CDR3 is 16 residues. Germline V gene lookup returns CDR1 SGHTA and CDR2 FQGNSA. The CDR3 DNA reads TGTGCCAGCAAGGGCACCCGAGGGCGCGCAAATTCACCCCTCCACTTT. Amino acids: CASKGTRGRANSPLHF. Using reference TRBV7-2 and TRBJ1-6 for the parts outside the CDR3, the full variable domain is GAGVSQSPSNKVTEKGKDVELRCDPISGHTALYWYRQSLGQGLEFLIYFQGNSAPDKSGLPSDRFSAERTGGSVSTLTIQRTQQEDSAVYLCASKGTRGRANSPLHFGNGTRLTVT.

This chain joins TRBV6-1 and TRBJ1-6, with D unresolved. V dropped 5 bases and J dropped 6 bases, with 11 bases sitting between them. Germline assignment: CDR1 MNHNS and CDR2 SASEGT. This CDR3 spans 14 amino acids. CDR3 region: CASSINPGNSPLHF. In nucleotides, the CDR3 is TGTGCCAGCAGTATAAACCCGGGTAATTCACCCCTCCACTTT.

This clonotype showed up many times. The chain couples TRBV24-1 to TRBJ2-2; D might be TRBD1 (6 bases). Germline CDR1 KGHDR, CDR2 SFDVKD. The length of the CDR3 is 13 residues. V lost 5 bases to trimming and J lost 9 bases, with 12 bases between them. This chain's CDR3 is CATSGRGQRELFF. CDR3 bases: TGTGCCACCAGTGGCCGGGGACAAAGGGAGCTGTTTTTT.

V and J are TRBV6-2 or TRBV6-3 and TRBJ2-2; 14 bases fit TRBD2. Germline V CDR1 and CDR2: MNHEY, SVGEGT. The CDR3 is made up of 18 amino acids. After removal of 5 bases from V and 1 base from J, the junction contained 6 bases not matched to a gene. The CDR3 sequence is CASSQGLAGVVNTGELFF. DNA for the CDR3: TGTGCCAGCAGTCAGGGACTAGCGGGAGTGGTGAACACCGGGGAGCTGTTTTTT.

The CDR3 sequence is CASSASITGSYEQYF. The CDR3 nucleotides are TGTGCCAGCAGCGCCTCCATCACAGGGAGCTACGAGCAGTACTTC. The chain employs TRBV7-8 and TRBJ2-7, with a tentative D call TRBD1 (6 bases). The CDR3 is 15 residues long. CDR1 and CDR2 from the germline V gene are SGHVS and FQNEAQ. Trimming pared 5 bases from V and 3 bases from J, leaving 17 bases between.

The chain recombines TRBV10-3 with TRBJ2-7, with D possibly being TRBD1 or TRBD2 (6 bases each). Trimming took 10 bases from V and 3 from J, leaving 13 bases between them. In germline, CDR1 is ENHRY, CDR2 SYGVKD. This CDR3 is built from 12 residues. The CDR3 nucleotides read TGTGCCACCGAGGGGGGTGGCTACGAGCAGTACTTC. Translation: CATEGGGYEQYF.